The entry below gives a single T cell receptor beta chain sequence along with its context. This clone was seen just once. Its antigen specificity is not known. The record has no base qualities; no much larger clone is one base away. TCRbeta CDR3 regions were amplified from genomic DNA using the immunoSEQ Assay, a bias-controlled multiplex PCR. As for how the authors treated the data: Within the assay, amplification of reference gene primers was used to estimate how many nucleated cells each sample contained. Sequence reads were collapsed and filtered to measure the absolute abundance of every unique TCRbeta CDR3 rearrangement. For each sample, productive Simpson clonality was calculated by taking the square root of Simpson's diversity index across productive rearrangements. In TCRdb, the immuneACCESS table is reduced to in-frame sequences with V and J assigned. These tables do not hold every clone; where another copy was compared, an unresolved V gene accounts for under half, and the others remain unexplained. Clonal size and the V and J genes are those of that table, whereas D and trimming came from the DNA. This sample holds tens of thousands of clones; approximately 82% were observed only once. The top ten clones comprise over 10% of the sample.

The sample is drawn from a study of blood T cell repertoires in COVID-19 (dated by TCRdb to 2020 to 2021). About the study as a whole: Collaborator samples came from the United States, Italy and Spain and covered acute and convalescent phases of COVID-19. The prospective study material was composed of cDNA or gDNA derived from T cells, B-cell-depleted T cells, or PBMCs. Subjects who had been exposed to COVID-19, were actively infected with it, or had recovered from it provided the deeply sampled blood TCRbeta repertoires that made up the dataset. The repertoires were released in a freely available public database meant as a resource for research on the immune response to SARS-CoV-2. The samples were drawn from two sources: the first 160 participants of the ongoing ImmuneRACE study, and fewer than 1,500 subjects contributed by 6 global collaborators. A de-identified subject ID, COVID-19 status, age in years and sex were almost always included in the sample metadata. Where HLA class I and class II types were available, the types were taken from metadata supplied by the sample provider, not from assay-based typing.

Each collaborating institution followed its own protocols to collect whole blood in K2EDTA tubes. For TCRbeta analysis, collaborators shipped samples as frozen whole blood, isolated PBMCs, or DNA extracted from either of those sample types. Results the study describes overall, beyond this receptor: How much clinical and demographic metadata was included differed by source and by participant, and the metadata was provided uncurated.

V is clipped by 3 bases and J by 3 bases, and the sequence between their germline boundaries is 18 bases long. The CDR3 starts with the cysteine, ends with the phenylalanine, and has 17 residues. Just CDR3 DNA is preserved here, 51 bases in frame from base 1. CDR1 and CDR2, looked up from the germline V gene, are SGHNT and YENEEA. Input material: peripheral blood. The TCR sequence derives from an elderly man with acute or convalescent COVID-19. The chain is assembled from TRBV11-3 and TRBJ2-1; tentative D gene TRBD1, with 5 bases matching. The sequenced DNA: TGTGCCAGCAGCTTTTCTGGGGCAGGCCTCGACTACAATGAGCAGTTCTTC. This translates into CASSFSGAGLDYNEQFF.